The sequence of this T cell receptor beta chain was determined in a study of cytomegalovirus exposure and HLA in healthy donors listed by TCRdb under 2017. Broadly, across the study: The 700 or so repertoires of the first cohort and the 120 validation repertoires were produced on the same platform, according to a later analysis. The study aimed to test whether signatures of past pathogen exposure could be identified by cataloging public T cell receptors. Besides the first cohort of more than 650 subjects, a separate validation cohort made up of over 95 different subjects was used. To predict cytomegalovirus infection status, the study combined high-throughput TCR immunosequencing, statistical association of individual TCRs with disease status, and machine learning. General conclusions and limits of the study: A later analysis found that TCRs clustered in the first cohort also tended to co-occur in the 120 validation repertoires, with 94% of cluster scores above 0. A few of the identified cytomegalovirus-associated TCR beta chains were confirmed in vitro to be specific for cytomegalovirus antigens. The classifier was reported to diagnose cytomegalovirus status with high specificity and sensitivity in both the original cohort and the validation cohort. A later analysis lacked HLA typing for the validation cohort, so it scored co-occurrence in that cohort across all 130 or so repertoires. While some public TCRs were present in many individuals, most TCR sequences turned up only very rarely across donors. In the study, around 150 TCR beta chains were listed as associated with cytomegalovirus. The authors suggested that the approach could potentially be generalized to other disease states and immunological phenotypes.

The donors belonged to the validation cohort of about 120 subjects, which was separate from the 666-subject first cohort. Libraries were prepared through the immunoSEQ multiplex PCR assay. Regarding the original processing steps: A statistical classification framework was built for diagnosing cytomegalovirus status from the catalog of TCR beta chain sequences. TCRdb took over this immuneACCESS table, retaining in-frame rearrangements with V and J assigned. Such tables are incomplete; in checked studies, under half of the missing clones stem from an unresolved V gene, and the remainder is unexplained. Clonal size and the V and J genes are those of that table, whereas D and trimming came from the DNA. The sample contains some 150,000 clones, 88% of them found a single time. The ten largest clones represent just under 8% of the sample. The junction shows trimming of 6 bases on V and 4 bases on J, plus 15 bases between the germline ends. CDR1 is given as MDHEN and CDR2 as SYDVKM, both from the germline V gene. Measured from the cysteine to the phenylalanine, the CDR3 is 14 residues long. Only CDR3 DNA is held: 42 bases, read in frame from base 1.

In the case of this clone: Its antigen is still unknown. Base qualities are not provided; no much larger clone lies one nucleotide away.

This TCR was recovered from a woman between 18 and 30 years old in good health and CMV-seropositive. The chain links TRBV28 with TRBJ1-2, and perhaps TRBD1 as D gene, on 6 matching bases. The sample consisted of PBMCs. The nucleotide sequence is given as TGTGCCAGCAGATCCTCTGGGGGGGCCTATGGCTACACCTTC. The translation is CASRSSGGAYGYTF.